This TCR beta chain was observed in a study of identical twins (dated by TCRdb to 2016 to 2018). Some background on the complete study: The study deep-sequenced TCR alpha and beta repertoires from monozygotic twins, unrelated adults of various ages and cord blood to test whether fetal clonotypes persist. Replicate twin experiments were performed at different times using different library preparation protocols to rule out contamination.

In the case of this clonotype: There is no known antigen for this receptor. No base quality information exists; no much larger clone differs at one position.

Every donor in the study was a healthy Caucasian. Three pairs of female monozygotic twins, all aged roughly 18 to 30 years, were included in the twin cohort. The RNA used for TCR libraries was isolated from peripheral blood mononuclear cells. Broad study findings and their caveats: Fewer insertions were carried by abundant cord blood beta clonotypes, a similar but weaker trend appeared in young adult naive repertoires, and no such trend appeared in memory repertoires. Because the same donors could not be followed over many years, the conclusions relied on cross-sectional statistical analysis. The excess sharing between twins in beta out-of-frame sequences was weaker because fewer shared sequences reduced the signal-to-noise ratio. Zero-insertion analyses could be partly confounded by invariant T cells such as MAIT and iNKT, although diverse VJ usage argued against such confounding for most clonotypes. Compared with coincidental sharing between unrelated individuals, out-of-frame TCR alpha sequences shared between twins had an excess of sequences with low generation probability. Out-of-frame TCR alpha sharing in monozygotic twins was systematically underestimated by recombination models, whereas sharing between unrelated individuals was in agreement with the recombination models.

Libraries came from 5' RACE. The data were produced on an Illumina HiSeq 2000. A universal primer binding site was introduced by template switching, and a unique molecular identifier was present in the final cDNA, enabling accurate counting of TCR cDNA molecules. First-strand cDNA for TCR alpha and beta chains was synthesized from specific primers in the conserved constant-segment region. To control for contamination, each cDNA library was double barcoded with a SMART-Mk sample barcode plus Illumina barcodes. TruSeq adapter sequences, together with Illumina sample barcodes, were added in two successive PCR steps. TCR alpha and beta cDNA libraries were sequenced on the Illumina HiSeq platform with custom primers. The published analysis was carried out like this. Unique molecular identifiers were extracted from raw reads with MiGEC, and CDR3 positions were determined with MiXCR. For each individual, recombination models were inferred using an EM algorithm with the repgenHMM and IGoR tools. Shared clonotype analysis was performed with the tcR package in R, normalizing sharing by the product of cloneset sizes. Out-of-frame nonproductive sequences were analyzed to study raw recombination free of thymic and clonal selection effects. Through fastp at Q25 and MiXCR, TCRdb rebuilt clones from the public reads, retaining in-frame beta chains. CDR3 protein sequences are deduplicated, and each keeps its most common genes and DNA. The authors' filters were not applied to this entry. Present in this sample are about 810,000 distinct CDR3 sequences, about 12% of which were seen just once. The ten largest clones take up under 2% of the sample.

The same data also contributed to another study, on yellow fever vaccine responses in identical twins. As the second study states: The T cell response to vaccination in identical twins was reported by the authors to appear partly convergent and partly personalized. Focusing on identical twins, the study followed the T cell clones that responded to the vaccine, and did so with precision.

The source of this sequence is a woman under 30 in good health. Sequenced material: PBMCs.

The DNA sequence is given as TGTGCCAGCAGCCCAGGGAGCAAGGTCCTCGAGCAGTACTTC. This gives the protein CASSPGSKVLEQYF. In this chain, TRBV4-2 is recombined with TRBJ2-7; the D match is possibly TRBD1 or TRBD2, with 5 bases aligned in each. Taken from cysteine to phenylalanine, the CDR3 has 14 residues. Kept here is only the CDR3 DNA, which spans 42 bases and is read in frame from base 1. CDR1 and CDR2 (LGHNA, YNFKEQ) derive from the germline V gene. The junction shows trimming of 4 bases on V and 6 bases on J, plus 16 bases between the germline ends.